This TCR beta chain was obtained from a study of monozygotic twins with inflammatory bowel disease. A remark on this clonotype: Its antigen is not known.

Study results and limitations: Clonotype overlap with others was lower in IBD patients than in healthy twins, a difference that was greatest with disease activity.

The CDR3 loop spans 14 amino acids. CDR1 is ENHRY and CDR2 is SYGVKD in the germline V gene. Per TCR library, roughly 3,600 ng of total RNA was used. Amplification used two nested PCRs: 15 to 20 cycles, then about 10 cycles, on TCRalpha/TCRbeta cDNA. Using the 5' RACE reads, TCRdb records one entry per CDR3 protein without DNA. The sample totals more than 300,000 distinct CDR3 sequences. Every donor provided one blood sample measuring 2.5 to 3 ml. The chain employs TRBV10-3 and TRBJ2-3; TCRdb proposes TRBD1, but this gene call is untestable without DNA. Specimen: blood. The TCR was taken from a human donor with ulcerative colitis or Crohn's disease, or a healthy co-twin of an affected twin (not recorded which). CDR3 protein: CAIRTGGGRDTQYF.